This T cell receptor beta chain was captured by sequencing in a study of T cells in Graves' hyperthyroidism and ophthalmopathy. Regions amplified from RNA transcripts were the TCR beta CDR3 regions. Using the HTBI primer set, a first-round RT-PCR was run on the TCR CDR3. TCRdb processed the multiplex PCR reads anew with MiXCR; each CDR3 protein has one entry. The sample has 600,000 to 800,000 distinct CDR3 sequences, 30% to 40% seen once; the top ten hold 30% to 40%. The specimen was blood. The TCR sequence derives from a woman aged 40 to 50 with Graves' hyperthyroidism.

The CDR3 nucleotides are TGTGCCAGCAGGTCAGGGGTAAAGGTAGAAGGCTACACCTTC. Residues: CASRSGVKVEGYTF. The chain carries TRBV7-9 and TRBJ1-2; tentative D call: TRBD1 (6 bases). This CDR3 has 14 residues. Between the trimmed V and J ends, which lost 6 bases and 8 bases, there was a span of 19 bases. Germline-derived CDR1 and CDR2 are SEHNR and FQNEAQ (reference sequence). Filled out from reference TRBV7-9 and TRBJ1-2, the complete variable domain reads DTGVSQNPRHKITKRGQNVTFRCDPISEHNRLYWYRQTLGQGPEFLTYFQNEAQLEKSRLLSDRFSAERPKGSFSTLEIQRTEQGDSAMYLCASRSGVKVEGYTFGSGTRLTVV.